The 17 T cell receptor beta chains below all came from one sample that was sequenced in a study of blood T cell repertoires in COVID-19. Clones were sequenced by immunoSEQ multiplex PCR, and TCRdb holds only the in-frame ones, with some missing. The repertoire has around 360,000 clones, around 87% of them found once; the top ten carry around 9.3%. Sequenced material: peripheral blood. All receptors come from a woman aged 25-40 years with COVID-19, enrolled during active disease.

The chain carries TRBV24-1 and TRBJ2-3, with TRBD1 identical over 9 bases. The V gene end was trimmed by 4 bases and the J gene end by 3 bases; junction bases not matched to a gene: 7. Germline V gene lookup returns CDR1 KGHDR and CDR2 SFDVKD. There are 16 residues in the CDR3. The CDR3 protein is CATSDPPGQGTDTQYF. CDR3 sequence (DNA): TGTGCCACCAGTGACCCACCGGGACAGGGTACAGATACGCAGTATTTT.

J is TRBJ2-7 and V is TRBV10-3; TRBD2 aligns across 14 bases. The germline CDR1 and CDR2 sequences are ENHRY and SYGVKD. This CDR3 comprises 14 residues. Germline trimming cut 4 bases from V and 7 bases from J; bases unmatched to any gene: 3. The CDR3 DNA follows: TGTGCCATCAGTGCCGGACTAGCGGGAGGAGAGCAGTACTTC. Its translation is CAISAGLAGGEQYF.

The J gene is TRBJ1-3, the V gene TRBV2; D unresolved. V lost 6 bases and J lost 0, with 9 bases in between. Germline CDR1 SNHLY, CDR2 FYNNEI. The CDR3 totals 14 residues. The CDR3 loop is CASRLPFSGNTIYF. In DNA, the CDR3 is TGTGCCAGCAGACTTCCGTTCTCTGGAAACACCATATATTTT.

J is TRBJ2-3 and V is TRBV27; weak D call: TRBD2 (6 bases). There are 16 residues in the CDR3. CDR1 is MNHEY, CDR2 SMNVEV, per germline (reference sequence). V was pared by 2 bases and J by 4 bases, with 16 bases between. The DNA for the CDR3 is TGTGCCAGCAGTTTAGTCATGGGAGGTGGTGCAGATACGCAGTATTTT. Its protein is CASSLVMGGGADTQYF.

V and J are TRBV28 and TRBJ2-7; 8 bases map to TRBD2. The J segment lost 4 bases and the V segment lost 6 bases, leaving 5 bases of the junction unmatched. The CDR3 is made up of 13 amino acids. Germline CDR1 reads MDHEN; CDR2 reads SYDVKM. CDR3: CASRRGLAYEQYF. The CDR3 coding sequence is TGTGCCAGCAGACGTGGACTAGCTTACGAGCAGTACTTC.

The rearrangement links TRBV27 to TRBJ1-5; D gene ambiguous. CDR3 length: 13 amino acids. Germline V CDR1 and CDR2: MNHEY, SMNVEV (reference sequence). Trimming shortened V by 1 base and J by 5 bases, and 6 bases separated the two germline ends. CDR3 nucleotides: TGTGCCAGCAGTTTATTGAGCGATCAGCCCCAGCATTTT. Protein sequence: CASSLLSDQPQHF.

This rearrangement joins TRBV18 to TRBJ2-2; TRBD2 agrees at 8 bases. Germline V CDR1 and CDR2: KGHSH, LQKENI. The CDR3 spans 16 residues. The trim removed 2 bases at V and 3 bases at J, leaving 5 bases unmatched. This CDR3 is CASSPDGRAYTGELFF. In DNA, the CDR3 is TGTGCCAGCTCACCAGACGGGAGGGCCTACACCGGGGAGCTGTTTTTT.

The V gene is TRBV5-1, the J gene TRBJ1-1; D perhaps matches TRBD1 (5 bases). CDR1 is SGHRS and CDR2 is YFSETQ in the germline V gene. V lost 3 bases to trimming and J lost 4 bases, with 13 bases between them. This CDR3 region has 14 residues. The chain's CDR3 is CASSYTGDGTEAFF. CDR3 coding DNA: TGCGCCAGCAGCTACACGGGGGACGGCACTGAAGCTTTCTTT.

This chain connects TRBV30 to TRBJ2-7; the match to TRBD2 covers 7 bases. The V gene end was trimmed by 2 bases and the J gene end by 10 bases; junction bases not matched to a gene: 5. Germline-derived CDR1 and CDR2 are GTSNPN and SVGIG (reference sequence). The CDR3 consists of 11 residues. CDR3 coding DNA: TGTGCCTGGAGTACCCGGACTAGACAGTACTTC. It is translated as CAWSTRTRQYF.

This clone was counted once. This chain joins TRBV7-2 and TRBJ2-3; D might be TRBD2 (6 bases). Germline V gives CDR1 SGHTA, CDR2 FQGNSA. Trimming pared 4 bases from V and 2 bases from J, leaving 16 bases between. The CDR3 is made up of 16 amino acids. The CDR3 is CASSSRGSGNTDTQYF. The CDR3 DNA reads TGTGCCAGCAGCTCCCGCGGTAGCGGAAACACAGATACGCAGTATTTT.

The DNA of the CDR3 is TGTGCCAGCAGCCGGGAGTTATTGAACACTGAAGCTTTCTTT. Its translation: CASSRELLNTEAFF. The rearrangement uses TRBV28 and TRBJ1-1; D not resolved. Germline V gene sequence: CDR1 MDHEN, CDR2 SYDVKM. Between the trimmed V and J ends, which lost 6 bases and 0 bases, there was a span of 11 bases. The CDR3 runs 14 residues.

This chain joins TRBV6-5 and TRBJ2-5; maybe TRBD2 (5 bases). The CDR3 covers 15 residues. V lost 0 bases, J lost 0 bases, and 8 bases lay in between. The germline gives CDR1 MNHEY, CDR2 SVGAGI. The CDR3 nucleotides read TGTGCCAGCAGTTACTCATGGAGGTACCAAGAGACCCAGTACTTC. It yields the protein CASSYSWRYQETQYF.

Remarks on this clone: The sample has other DNA sequences that encode this CDR3 too. V gene TRBV19 combines with J gene TRBJ2-7; 7 nucleotides align to TRBD2. This CDR3 contains 12 residues. CDR1 and CDR2 from the germline V gene are LNHDA and SQIVND (reference sequence). Trimming at V came to 4 bases and at J to 3 bases, leaving 0 bases not matched to a gene. CDR3 region: CASSRGGYEQYF. Written as DNA, the CDR3 is TGTGCCAGTAGTAGGGGGGGCTACGAGCAGTACTTC.

The chain links TRBV30 to TRBJ2-7; TRBD1 agrees at 7 bases. The V gene's germline CDR1 is GTSNPN and CDR2 SVGIG (reference sequence). Losses at the gene ends were 4 bases for V and 3 bases for J; bases not matched to a gene: 9. CDR3 length equals 14 residues. For the CDR3, the DNA is TGTGCCTGGACGGAGGACAGGCGAGACTACGAGCAGTACTTC. This sequence encodes CAWTEDRRDYEQYF.

The chain couples TRBV4-1 to TRBJ1-1, with D maybe TRBD1 (5 bases). CDR1 and CDR2 from the germline V gene are MGHRA and YSYEKL. The V gene lost 4 bases and the J gene lost 5 bases, with 14 bases spanning the gap. The CDR3 is 14 residues long. For the CDR3, the DNA is TGCGCCAGCAGCCTATCTCAGGGAGGTACTGAAGCTTTCTTT. Translation: CASSLSQGGTEAFF.

The V call is TRBV10-2, the J call TRBJ1-5; TRBD1 matches 7 bases. The V segment lost 6 bases and the J segment 0 bases; nucleotides outside the gene matches: 5. The CDR3 is 15 amino acids. The germline V gene has CDR1 WSHSY and CDR2 SAAADI. For the CDR3, the DNA is TGCGCCAGCAGATCCACAGGGGATAGCAATCAGCCCCAGCATTTT. This sequence encodes CASRSTGDSNQPQHF.

The chain is built from TRBV11-2 and TRBJ2-2; 12 bases align to TRBD2. With V trimmed by 5 bases and J by 7 bases, 11 bases remained unmatched. CDR1 is SGHAT and CDR2 is FQNNGV in the germline V gene. The CDR3 length is 17 residues. The CDR3 sequence is CASSQTTSGRTVGELFF. For the CDR3, the DNA is TGTGCCAGCAGCCAAACGACTAGCGGGAGAACGGTCGGGGAGCTGTTTTTT.